The present entry profiles one T cell receptor beta chain with its context. Its matching antigen is unknown. This sample was included in a study of cytomegalovirus exposure and HLA in healthy donors. Overall study findings and caveats: Most TCR sequences were rare, but some public TCRs occurred in many donors. For TCR beta chains, V- and J-gene trimming was later linked to a missense DCLRE1C variant.

Use of 60 Vbeta and 13 Jbeta primers characterized the PCR. Profiling relied on immunoSEQ multiplex PCR, and the TCRdb table lists in-frame clones only, not all of them. The table includes about 120,000 clones, more than 75% detected once. V lost 7 bases and J lost 2; bases outside the gene matches: 7. The CDR3 totals 15 residues. Per the germline V gene, CDR1 is SNHLY and CDR2 is FYNNEI. Healthy individuals who donated bone marrow served as the donors. This clonotype was obtained from a woman aged 40 to 49 in good health and CMV-seropositive. Sequenced input: PBMCs. The chain couples TRBV2 to TRBJ1-2; 10 positions agree with TRBD1. The CDR3 sequence: CASIPDRGMNYGYTF. The DNA for the CDR3 is TGTGCCAGCATCCCGGACAGGGGGATGAACTATGGCTACACCTTC. Full variable domain (rest looked up from reference TRBV2 and TRBJ1-2): EPEVTQTPSHQVTQMGQEVILRCVPISNHLYFYWYRQILGQKVEFLVSFYNNEISEKSEIFDDQFSVERPDGSNFTLKIRSTKLEDSAMYFCASIPDRGMNYGYTFGSGTRLTVV.